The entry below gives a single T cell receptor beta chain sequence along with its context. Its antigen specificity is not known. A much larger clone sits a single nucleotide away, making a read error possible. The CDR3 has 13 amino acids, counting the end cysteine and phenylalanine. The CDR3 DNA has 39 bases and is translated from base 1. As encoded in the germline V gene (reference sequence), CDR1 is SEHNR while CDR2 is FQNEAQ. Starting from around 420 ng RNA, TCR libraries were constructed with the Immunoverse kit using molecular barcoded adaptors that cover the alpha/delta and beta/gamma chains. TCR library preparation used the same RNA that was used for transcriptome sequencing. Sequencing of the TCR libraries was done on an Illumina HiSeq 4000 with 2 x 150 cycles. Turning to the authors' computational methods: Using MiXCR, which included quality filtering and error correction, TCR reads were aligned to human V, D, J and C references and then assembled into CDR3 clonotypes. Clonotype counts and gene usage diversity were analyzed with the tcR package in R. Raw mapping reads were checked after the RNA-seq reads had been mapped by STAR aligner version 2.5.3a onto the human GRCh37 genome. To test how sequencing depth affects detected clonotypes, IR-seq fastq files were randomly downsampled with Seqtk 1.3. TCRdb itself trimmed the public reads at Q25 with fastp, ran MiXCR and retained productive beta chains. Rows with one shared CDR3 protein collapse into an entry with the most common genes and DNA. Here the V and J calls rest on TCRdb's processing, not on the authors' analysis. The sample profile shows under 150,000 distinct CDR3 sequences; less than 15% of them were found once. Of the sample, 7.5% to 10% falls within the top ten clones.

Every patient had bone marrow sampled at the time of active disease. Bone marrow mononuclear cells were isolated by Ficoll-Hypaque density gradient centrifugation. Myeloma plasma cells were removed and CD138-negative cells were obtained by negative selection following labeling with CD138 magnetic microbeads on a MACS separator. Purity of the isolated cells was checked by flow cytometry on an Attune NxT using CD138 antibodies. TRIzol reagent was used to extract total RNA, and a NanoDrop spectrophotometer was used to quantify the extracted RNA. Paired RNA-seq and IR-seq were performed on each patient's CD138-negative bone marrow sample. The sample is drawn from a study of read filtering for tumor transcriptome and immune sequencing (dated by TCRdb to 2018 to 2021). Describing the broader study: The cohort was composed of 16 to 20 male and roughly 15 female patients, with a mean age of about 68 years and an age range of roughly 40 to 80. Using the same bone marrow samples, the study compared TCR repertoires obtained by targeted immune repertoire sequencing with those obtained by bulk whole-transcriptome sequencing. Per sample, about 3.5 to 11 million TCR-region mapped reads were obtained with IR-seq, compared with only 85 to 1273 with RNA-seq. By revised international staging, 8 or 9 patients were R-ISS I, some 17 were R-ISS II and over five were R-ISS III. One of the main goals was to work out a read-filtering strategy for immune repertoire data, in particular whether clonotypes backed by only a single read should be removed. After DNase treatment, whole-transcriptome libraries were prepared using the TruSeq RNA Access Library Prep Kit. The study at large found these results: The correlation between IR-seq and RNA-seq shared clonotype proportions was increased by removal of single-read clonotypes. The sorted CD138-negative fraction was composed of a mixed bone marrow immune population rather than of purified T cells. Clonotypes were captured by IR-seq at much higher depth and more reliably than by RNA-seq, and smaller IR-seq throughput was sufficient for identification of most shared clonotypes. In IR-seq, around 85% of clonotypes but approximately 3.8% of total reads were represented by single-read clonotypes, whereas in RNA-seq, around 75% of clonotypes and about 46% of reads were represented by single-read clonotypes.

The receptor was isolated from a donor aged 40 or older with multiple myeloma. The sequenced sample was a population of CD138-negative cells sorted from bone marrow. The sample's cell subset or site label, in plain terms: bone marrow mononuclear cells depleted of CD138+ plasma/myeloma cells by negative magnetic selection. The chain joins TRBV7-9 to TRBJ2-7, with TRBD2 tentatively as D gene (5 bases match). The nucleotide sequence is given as TGTGTCAGCCAGGCGGGCGACTCCTACGAGCAGTACTTC. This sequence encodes CVSQAGDSYEQYF.